The rows below give T cell receptor beta chains drawn from one sample of a study of cytomegalovirus exposure and HLA in healthy donors. Measured with immunoSEQ multiplex PCR; TCRdb has only the in-frame clones, and not every one. In the table there are about 170,000 clones, roughly four fifths of which are singletons. The specimen was PBMCs. The receptors derive from a female donor in good health and CMV-seronegative. The CDR3 runs from the conserved cysteine through the conserved F or W. The order of the fields is V gene, J gene, clone size, D gene, CDR3 protein, CDR3 DNA. D genes are given only for firm matches. Clone size, where shown, is once, few, many, or a class for clones that have expanded.

V: TRBV6-5
J: TRBJ2-1
size: NA
D: NA
CDR3: CASSNGGDYNEQFF
DNA: TGTGCCAGCAGTAACGGGGGTGACTACAATGAGCAGTTCTTC

V: TRBV5-4
J: TRBJ2-3
size: once
D: NA
CDR3: CASSLFQRGDTQYF
DNA: TGTGCCAGCAGCTTGTTCCAGCGTGGGGATACGCAGTATTTT

V: TRBV4-3
J: TRBJ1-1
size: NA
D: TRBD1
CDR3: CASSQATGANTEAFF
DNA: TGCGCCAGCAGCCAAGCGACAGGGGCGAACACTGAAGCTTTCTTT

V: TRBV4-3
J: TRBJ2-3
size: NA
D: TRBD2
CDR3: CASSPRLAGGADTQYF
DNA: TGCGCCAGCAGCCCCAGACTAGCGGGGGGTGCAGATACGCAGTATTTT

V: TRBV6-5
J: TRBJ2-1
size: once
D: NA
CDR3: CASRPLDSSYNEQFF
DNA: TGTGCCAGCAGACCACTCGACAGCTCCTACAATGAGCAGTTCTTC

V: TRBV7-2
J: TRBJ1-2
size: NA
D: NA
CDR3: CASSRQSYGYTF
DNA: TGTGCCAGCAGCCGACAGTCGTATGGCTACACCTTC

V: TRBV2
J: TRBJ2-2
size: NA
D: TRBD2
CDR3: CARRVTSGRATGELFF
DNA: TGTGCCAGGAGAGTAACTAGCGGGAGAGCGACCGGGGAGCTGTTTTTT

V: TRBV7-6
J: TRBJ2-7
size: once
D: NA
CDR3: CASSLGPDSYEQYF
DNA: TGTGCCAGCAGCTTAGGGCCAGATTCCTACGAGCAGTACTTC

V: TRBV6-6
J: TRBJ1-1
size: NA
D: NA
CDR3: CASTKQGSGSEAFF
DNA: TGTGCCAGCACCAAACAGGGAAGTGGGTCTGAAGCTTTCTTT

V: TRBV9
J: TRBJ2-1
size: NA
D: NA
CDR3: CASSVGGGIGGNEQFF
DNA: TGTGCCAGCAGCGTCGGCGGCGGGATAGGAGGAAATGAGCAGTTCTTC

V: TRBV28
J: TRBJ2-1
size: once
D: TRBD2
CDR3: CASRNSGRGYNEQFF
DNA: TGTGCCAGCAGGAATAGCGGGAGAGGGTACAATGAGCAGTTCTTC

V: TRBV9
J: TRBJ2-5
size: NA
D: NA
CDR3: CASSVGQGMVQETQYF
DNA: TGTGCCAGCAGCGTAGGTCAGGGGATGGTACAAGAGACCCAGTACTTC

V: TRBV5-1
J: TRBJ2-7
size: NA
D: NA
CDR3: CASSLGNSEQYF
DNA: TGCGCCAGCAGCTTGGGCAACTCCGAGCAGTACTTC

V: TRBV12-5
J: TRBJ1-2
size: NA
D: NA
CDR3: CASGSGSPGGYTF
DNA: TGTGCTAGTGGTTCCGGGTCCCCGGGGGGCTACACCTTC

V: TRBV30
J: TRBJ1-5
size: few
D: NA
CDR3: CAWSVRGLTDQPQHF
DNA: TGTGCCTGGAGTGTACGAGGACTTACCGATCAGCCCCAGCATTTT

V: TRBV6-1
J: TRBJ1-5
size: once
D: NA
CDR3: CASTWQDSNQPQHF
DNA: TGTGCCAGCACTTGGCAGGATAGCAATCAGCCCCAGCATTTT

V: TRBV11-1
J: TRBJ2-7
size: NA
D: TRBD2
CDR3: CASKLAGAHEQYF
DNA: TGTGCCAGCAAACTAGCGGGAGCACACGAGCAGTACTTC

V: TRBV29-1
J: TRBJ2-5
size: once
D: TRBD1
CDR3: CSEGQGQETQYF
DNA: TGCAGCGAAGGACAGGGCCAAGAGACCCAGTACTTC

V: TRBV7-3
J: TRBJ2-5
size: once
D: NA
CDR3: CASSFQGQGKETQYF
DNA: TGTGCCAGCAGCTTTCAGGGGCAGGGGAAAGAGACCCAGTACTTC

V: TRBV2
J: TRBJ1-2
size: few
D: NA
CDR3: CASSVGLGDYYGYTF
DNA: TGTGCCAGCAGTGTGGGCTTGGGAGACTACTATGGCTACACCTTC

V: TRBV30
J: TRBJ2-7
size: NA
D: NA
CDR3: CARGIGTYEQYF
DNA: TGTGCCCGGGGTATCGGGACCTACGAGCAGTACTTC

V: TRBV5-8
J: TRBJ2-5
size: NA
D: NA
CDR3: CASSWGVETQYF
DNA: TGTGCCAGCAGCTGGGGGGTAGAGACCCAGTACTTC

V: TRBV18
J: TRBJ1-3
size: NA
D: TRBD1
CDR3: CASSPRDRGFSGNTIYF
DNA: TGTGCCAGCTCACCCCGGGACAGGGGATTTTCTGGAAACACCATATATTTT

V: TRBV5-6
J: TRBJ2-3
size: once
D: NA
CDR3: CASSIQAYTDTQYF
DNA: TGTGCCAGCAGCATACAGGCGTACACAGATACGCAGTATTTT

V: TRBV5-1
J: TRBJ2-2
size: NA
D: TRBD2
CDR3: CASSPTSGGNTGELFF
DNA: TGCGCCAGCAGCCCAACCAGCGGGGGGAACACCGGGGAGCTGTTTTTT

V: TRBV7-3
J: TRBJ2-1
size: NA
D: TRBD2
CDR3: CASSFTTSGGAGEQFF
DNA: TGTGCCAGCAGCTTCACGACTAGCGGGGGGGCTGGCGAGCAGTTCTTC